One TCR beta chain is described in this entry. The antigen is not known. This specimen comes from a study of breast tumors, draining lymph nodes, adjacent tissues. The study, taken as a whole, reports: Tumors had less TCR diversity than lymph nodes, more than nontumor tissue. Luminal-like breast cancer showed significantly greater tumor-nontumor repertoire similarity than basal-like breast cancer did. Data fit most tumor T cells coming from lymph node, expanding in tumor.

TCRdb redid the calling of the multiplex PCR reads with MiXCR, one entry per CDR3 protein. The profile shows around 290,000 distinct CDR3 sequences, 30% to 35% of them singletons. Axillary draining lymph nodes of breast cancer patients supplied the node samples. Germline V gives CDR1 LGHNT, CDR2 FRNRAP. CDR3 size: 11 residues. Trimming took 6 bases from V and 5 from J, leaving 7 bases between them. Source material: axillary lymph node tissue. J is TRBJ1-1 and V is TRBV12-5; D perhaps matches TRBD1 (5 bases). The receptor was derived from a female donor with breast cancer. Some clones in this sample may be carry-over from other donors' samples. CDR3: CASGEGTEAFF. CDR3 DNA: TGTGCTAGTGGCGAGGGGACTGAAGCTTTCTTT.